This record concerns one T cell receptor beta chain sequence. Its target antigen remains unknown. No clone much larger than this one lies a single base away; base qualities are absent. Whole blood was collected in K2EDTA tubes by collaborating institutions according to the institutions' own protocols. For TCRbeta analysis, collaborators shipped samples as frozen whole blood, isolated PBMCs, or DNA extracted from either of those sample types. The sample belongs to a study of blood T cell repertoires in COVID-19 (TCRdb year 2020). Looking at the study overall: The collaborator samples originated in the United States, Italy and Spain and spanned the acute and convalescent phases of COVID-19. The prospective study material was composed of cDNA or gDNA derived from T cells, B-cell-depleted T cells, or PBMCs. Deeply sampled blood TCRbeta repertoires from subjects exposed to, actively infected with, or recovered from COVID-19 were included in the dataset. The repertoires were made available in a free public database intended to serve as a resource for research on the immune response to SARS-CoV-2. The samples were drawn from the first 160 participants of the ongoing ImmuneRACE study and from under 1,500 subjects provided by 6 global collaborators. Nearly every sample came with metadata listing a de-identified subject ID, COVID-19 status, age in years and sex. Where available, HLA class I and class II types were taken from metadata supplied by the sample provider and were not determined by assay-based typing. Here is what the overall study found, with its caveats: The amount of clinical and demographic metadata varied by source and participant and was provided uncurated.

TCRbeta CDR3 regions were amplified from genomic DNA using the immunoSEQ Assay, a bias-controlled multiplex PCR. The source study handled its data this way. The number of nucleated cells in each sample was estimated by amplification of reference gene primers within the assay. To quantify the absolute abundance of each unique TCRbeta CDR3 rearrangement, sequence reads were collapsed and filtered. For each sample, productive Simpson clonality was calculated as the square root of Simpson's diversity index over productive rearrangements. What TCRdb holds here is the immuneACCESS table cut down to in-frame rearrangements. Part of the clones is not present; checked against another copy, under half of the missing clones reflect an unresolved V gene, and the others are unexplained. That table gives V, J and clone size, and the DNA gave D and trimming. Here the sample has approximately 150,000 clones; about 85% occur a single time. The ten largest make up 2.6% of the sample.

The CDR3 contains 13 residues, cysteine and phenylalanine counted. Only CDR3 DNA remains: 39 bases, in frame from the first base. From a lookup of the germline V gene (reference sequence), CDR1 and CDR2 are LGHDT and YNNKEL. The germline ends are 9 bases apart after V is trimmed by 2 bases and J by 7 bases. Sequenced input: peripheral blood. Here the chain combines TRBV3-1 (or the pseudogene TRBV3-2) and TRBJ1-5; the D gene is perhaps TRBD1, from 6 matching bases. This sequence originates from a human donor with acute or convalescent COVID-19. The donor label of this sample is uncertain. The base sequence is TGTGCCAGCAGCCAAAGCAGGGGCCAGCCCCAGCATTTT. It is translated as CASSQSRGQPQHF.